This T cell receptor (beta chain) was recovered during a study of identical twins. TCRdb analysed the 5' RACE reads with MiXCR anew, one entry per CDR3 protein. This table has 200,000 to 250,000 distinct CDR3 sequences, roughly 13% appearing once. This CDR3 comprises 12 residues. Deletions cut 1 base from V and 7 bases from J, with 8 bases between. The germline V gene has CDR1 SGHKS and CDR2 YYEKEE (reference sequence). This clonotype was detected many times. The data also belong to a second study, concerning yellow fever vaccine responses in identical twins. As that study records: Among the twins, the vaccine T cell response reportedly seemed partly convergent and partly personalized.

This chain connects TRBV5-5 to TRBJ1-1; D ambiguous. Sequencing was performed on memory (CD45RO+) T cells sorted from blood. The sequence was collected from a woman between 18 and 29 years old in good health. DNA of the CDR3: TGTGCCAGCAGCTTGACTATGGGTGAAGCTTTCTTT. Translation: CASSLTMGEAFF.